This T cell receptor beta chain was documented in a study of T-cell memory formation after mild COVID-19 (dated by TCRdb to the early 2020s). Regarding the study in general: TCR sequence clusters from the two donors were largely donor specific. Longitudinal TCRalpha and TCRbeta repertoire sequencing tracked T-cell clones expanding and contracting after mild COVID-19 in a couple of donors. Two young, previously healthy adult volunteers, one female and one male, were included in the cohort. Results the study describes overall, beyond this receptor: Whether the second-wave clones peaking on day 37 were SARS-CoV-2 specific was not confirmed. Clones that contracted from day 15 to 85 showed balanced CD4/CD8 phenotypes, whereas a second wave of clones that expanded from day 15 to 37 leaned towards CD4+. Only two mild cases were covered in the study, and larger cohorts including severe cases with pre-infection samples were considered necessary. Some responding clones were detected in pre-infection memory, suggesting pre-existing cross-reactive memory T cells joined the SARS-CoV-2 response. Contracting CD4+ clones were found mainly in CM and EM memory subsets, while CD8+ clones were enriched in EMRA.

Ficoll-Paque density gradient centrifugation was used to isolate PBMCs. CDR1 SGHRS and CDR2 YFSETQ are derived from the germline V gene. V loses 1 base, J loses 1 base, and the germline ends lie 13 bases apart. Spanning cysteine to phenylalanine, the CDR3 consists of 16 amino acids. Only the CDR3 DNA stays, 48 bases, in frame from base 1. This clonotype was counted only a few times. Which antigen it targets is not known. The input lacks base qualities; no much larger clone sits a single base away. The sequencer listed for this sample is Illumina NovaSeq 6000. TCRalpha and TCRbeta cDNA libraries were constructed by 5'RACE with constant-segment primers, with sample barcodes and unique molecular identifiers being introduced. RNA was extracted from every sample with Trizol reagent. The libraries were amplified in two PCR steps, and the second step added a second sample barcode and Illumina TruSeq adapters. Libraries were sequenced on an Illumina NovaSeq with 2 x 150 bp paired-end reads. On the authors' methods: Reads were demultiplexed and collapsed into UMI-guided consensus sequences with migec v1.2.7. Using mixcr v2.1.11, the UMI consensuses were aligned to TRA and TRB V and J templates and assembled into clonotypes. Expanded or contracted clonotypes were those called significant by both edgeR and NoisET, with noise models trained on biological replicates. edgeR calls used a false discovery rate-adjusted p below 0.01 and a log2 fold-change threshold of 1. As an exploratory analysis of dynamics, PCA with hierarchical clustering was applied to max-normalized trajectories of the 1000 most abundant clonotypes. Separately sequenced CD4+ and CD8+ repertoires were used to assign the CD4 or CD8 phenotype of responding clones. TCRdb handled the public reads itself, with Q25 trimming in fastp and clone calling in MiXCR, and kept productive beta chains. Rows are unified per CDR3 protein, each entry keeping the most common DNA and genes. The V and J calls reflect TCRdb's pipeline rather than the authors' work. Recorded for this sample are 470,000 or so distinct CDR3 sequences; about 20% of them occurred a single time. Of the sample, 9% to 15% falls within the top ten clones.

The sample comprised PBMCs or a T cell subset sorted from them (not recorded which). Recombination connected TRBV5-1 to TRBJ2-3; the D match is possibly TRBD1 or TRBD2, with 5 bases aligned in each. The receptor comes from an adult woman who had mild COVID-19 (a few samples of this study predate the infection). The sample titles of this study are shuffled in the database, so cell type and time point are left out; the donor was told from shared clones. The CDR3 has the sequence CASSLKYLGGTDTQYF. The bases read TGCGCCAGCAGCTTGAAGTATTTGGGGGGCACAGATACGCAGTATTTT.